These T cell receptor beta chains were read from a single sample in a study of blood T cell repertoires in COVID-19. Assay: immunoSEQ multiplex PCR; the TCRdb copy retains only in-frame clones and omits some. Of a few hundred thousand clones listed, around 85% are singletons. Specimen: PBMCs or T cells enriched from blood (not recorded which). These receptors all stem from a man aged 35 to 55 who had recovered from COVID-19. CDR3s include the opening cysteine and the closing phenylalanine or tryptophan. D genes are given only for firm matches.

D gene	V gene	J gene	CDR3 DNA	CDR3 protein
TRBD1	TRBV7-9	TRBJ1-1	TGTGCCAGCAGCCACTACGGACAGGCGAACACTGAAGCTTTCTTT	CASSHYGQANTEAFF
TRBD1	TRBV5-1	TRBJ2-7	TGCGCCAGCAGCGAGACAGGGTTTAACGAGCAGTACTTC	CASSETGFNEQYF
NA	TRBV19	TRBJ2-2	TGTGCCAGTAGTCGGAGTGGCACGAACACCGGGGAGCTGTTTTTT	CASSRSGTNTGELFF
NA	TRBV7-7	TRBJ2-2	TGTGCTAGCAGCTTAAGCTCTCATTCGAACACCGGGGAGCTGTTTTTT	CASSLSSHSNTGELFF
NA	TRBV29-1	TRBJ1-2	TGCAGCGTGAGAGCAGGGTATGGCTACACCTTC	CSVRAGYGYTF
TRBD2	TRBV12-5	TRBJ2-1	TGTGCTAGTGGTTTGGGGAGCGGGAGGGCCACTAAGCAGTTCTTC	CASGLGSGRATKQFF
NA	TRBV29-1	TRBJ2-1	TGCAGCGTTGATTCTGCAGGGTTCAATGAGCAGTTCTTC	CSVDSAGFNEQFF
TRBD2	TRBV15	TRBJ2-1	TGTGCCACCAGAGCCCCCGGGACTAGCGGGAGGAATGAGCAGTTCTTC	CATRAPGTSGRNEQFF
TRBD2	TRBV29-1	TRBJ2-7	TGCAGCGTCCGGGAGGGGATTAGGGAGCAGTACTTC	CSVREGIREQYF
NA	TRBV19	TRBJ2-2	TGTGCCAGTAGTATAGTCCACGGACTCGGCGGGGAGCTGTTTTTT	CASSIVHGLGGELFF